This T cell receptor (beta chain) was captured in a study of T cell repertoires in cytomegalovirus infection. Study details: CMV epitopes used comprised recently identified HLA-C-restricted ones and well-studied HLA-B-restricted ones. Indications came from public TCR beta signatures; they pointed to CMV infection and to a matching HLA type. Study-level results: Cumulative public TCR beta family frequency identified CMV carriers with the relevant HLA. There were HLA-C-restricted CMV-specific TCR beta clonotypes dominating the ex vivo response.

TCRdb processed the reads anew with MiXCR; each CDR3 protein has one entry. The sample holds 230,000 or so distinct CDR3 sequences, 30% to 45% seen once. About this clonotype itself: Its target is unknown.

V lost 6 bases to trimming and J lost 6 bases, with 18 bases between them. Germline CDR1 is SGHKS and CDR2 is YYEKEE (reference sequence). The CDR3 has 14 amino acids. This clonotype was sampled from a human donor in good health (CMV status not recorded). Some clones in this sample may be carry-over from other donors' samples. The chain recombines TRBV5-5 with TRBJ1-1, with D possibly matching TRBD1 (5 bases). Sample: CD8+ T cells from cultured PBMCs, taken from culture after CMV antigen stimulation. CDR3 loop: CASKWAQGKAEAFF. CDR3 DNA: TGTGCCAGCAAGTGGGCCCAGGGCAAGGCTGAAGCTTTCTTT.